The T cell receptor (beta chain) under discussion was sequenced for a study of ipilimumab plus nivolumab after autologous stem cell transplantation. In the study overall: The DLBCL cohort had primary refractory and relapsed disease, with 18-month progression-free survival of about 82% and 31%. General study results and limits: Per the authors, repertoire, Treg and microbiota data justify further study.

Ipilimumab, 1 mg/kg, started 14 to 28 days after autologous transplant. CDR3 size: 15 residues. Germline V gives CDR1 MDHEN, CDR2 SYDVKM. Trimming removed 9 bases from V and 1 base from J, with 15 bases in between. On this clone itself: Its antigen is not known.

Here immunoSEQ multiplex PCR was the method, and the copy in TCRdb shows in-frame clones only, minus some. The sample lists about 22,000 clones, over 65% occurring once. The source is a male donor with diffuse large B-cell lymphoma. The specimen was PBMCs, collected in a trial of ipilimumab plus nivolumab as post-transplant consolidation. This rearrangement joins TRBV28 to TRBJ1-4; D is undetermined. CDR3 coding DNA: TGTGCCAGTAATGCCGCTGACCGAACTAATGAAAAACTGTTTTTT. Amino acids: CASNAADRTNEKLFF.